What follows are 19 T cell receptor beta chains derived from one specimen sequenced in a study of T cells in localized non-small cell lung cancer. Here immunoSEQ multiplex PCR was the method, and the copy in TCRdb shows in-frame clones only, minus some. The sample has about 59,000 clones, roughly nine tenths seen once. Sequenced material: peripheral blood, taken before any cancer treatment. The receptor source for this set is a man aged 35 to 70 with stage I lung adenocarcinoma.

This chain uses TRBV5-1 with TRBJ2-5; 13 bases fit TRBD2. In germline, CDR1 is SGHRS, CDR2 YFSETQ. The CDR3 is made up of 16 amino acids. Trimming removed 4 bases from V and 5 bases from J; junction bases left unmatched: 8. DNA for the CDR3: TGCGCCAGCAGCCACTCCGGACTAGCGGGAGTGGAGACCCAGTACTTC. Translation: CASSHSGLAGVETQYF. The full variable domain, rest sourced from reference TRBV5-1 and TRBJ2-5, is KAGVTQTPRYLIKTRGQQVTLSCSPISGHRSVSWYQQTPGQGLQFLFEYFSETQRNKGNFPGRFSGRQFSNSRSEMNVSTLELGDSALYLCASSHSGLAGVETQYFGPGTRLLVL.

V and J are TRBV27 and TRBJ1-4; D ambiguous. Germline CDR1 MNHEY, CDR2 SMNVEV (reference sequence). CDR3 length: 14 amino acids. V shed 6 bases and J shed 0 bases, with 8 bases lying between them. The CDR3 DNA sequence: TGTGCCAGCAGCCCGGATTCAACTAATGAAAAACTGTTTTTT. This encodes CASSPDSTNEKLFF.

The chain links TRBV5-4 to TRBJ2-7; D uncertain. Germline V lookup: CDR1 SGHNT, CDR2 YYREEE (reference sequence). Trimming cost V 4 bases and J 4 bases, with 18 bases left between them. This CDR3 comprises 15 residues. The CDR3 region is CASSEEASDVYEQYF. The CDR3 coding sequence is TGTGCCAGCAGCGAAGAGGCATCCGATGTGTACGAGCAGTACTTC.

CDR3 sequence (DNA): TGTGCCAGCGCGGACAGGGGGCGAATAGCCTACGAGCAGTACTTC. This gives the protein CASADRGRIAYEQYF. The chain carries TRBV6-5 and TRBJ2-7; 11 bases are shared with TRBD1. Trimming removed 8 bases from V and 2 bases from J; junction bases left unmatched: 8. The V gene's germline CDR1 is MNHEY and CDR2 SVGAGI. The CDR3 consists of 15 residues.

The chain recombines TRBV4-3 with TRBJ2-7; unclear D gene. There are 14 residues in the CDR3. Trimming took 4 bases from V and 4 from J, leaving 14 bases between them. In germline, CDR1 is LGHNA, CDR2 YSLEER. The CDR3 DNA reads TGCGCCAGCAGCCCAGCCGGAGATCAGTACGAGCAGTACTTC. It is translated as CASSPAGDQYEQYF.

This chain links TRBV30 with TRBJ2-3; TRBD2 aligns across 8 bases. The CDR3 loop spans 15 amino acids. The ends lost 4 bases at V and 0 bases at J; junction bases unmatched: 6. Germline CDR1 is GTSNPN and CDR2 is SVGIG (reference sequence). The CDR3: CAWNSGVSSTDTQYF. The CDR3 coding sequence is TGTGCCTGGAATAGCGGGGTTTCTAGCACAGATACGCAGTATTTT.

This clone appeared a few times. The chain recombines TRBV19 with TRBJ1-1; 7 nucleotides align to TRBD1. The CDR3 runs 19 residues. The V segment lost 0 bases and the J segment 3 bases; nucleotides outside the gene matches: 16. Per the germline V gene, CDR1 is LNHDA and CDR2 is SQIVND (reference sequence). CDR3 sequence (DNA): TGTGCCAGTAGTATAGATCCCAGGAATCCCGACAGGGTGGACACTGAAGCTTTCTTT. This translates into CASSIDPRNPDRVDTEAFF.

The table lists this clone with a count of one. The V and J genes are TRBV6-5 and TRBJ2-1, with a tentative D call TRBD1 (6 bases). There are 14 residues in the CDR3. Germline CDR1 reads MNHEY; CDR2 reads SVGAGI. The germline V and J ends were trimmed by 0 bases and 6 bases, with 9 bases remaining between them. The DNA of the CDR3 is TGTGCCAGCAGTTACTCGGACAGCTTCAATGAGCAGTTCTTC. This gives the protein CASSYSDSFNEQFF.

This clone was observed once. V gene TRBV5-1 combines with J gene TRBJ2-7; TRBD1 aligns across 7 bases. J gave up 7 bases and V 4 bases, and 11 bases lay outside the gene matches. The germline gives CDR1 SGHRS, CDR2 YFSETQ. The CDR3 runs 14 residues. The CDR3, as DNA: TGCGCCAGCAGCAGACGGGACAGCCCTCGAGAGCAGTACTTC. This sequence encodes CASSRRDSPREQYF. The full variable domain, its missing parts supplied by reference TRBV5-1 and TRBJ2-7, is KAGVTQTPRYLIKTRGQQVTLSCSPISGHRSVSWYQQTPGQGLQFLFEYFSETQRNKGNFPGRFSGRQFSNSRSEMNVSTLELGDSALYLCASSRRDSPREQYFGPGTRLTVT.

J is TRBJ2-3 and V is TRBV6-1; 8 nucleotides match TRBD2. Germline CDR1 and CDR2: MNHNS and SASEGT. V gave up 3 bases and J gave up 6 bases; unmatched junction bases: 5. This CDR3 is 14 amino acids long. In DNA, the CDR3 is TGTGCCAGCAGTGAGGGGCGGGGGGAGGATACGCAGTATTTT. The encoded protein is CASSEGRGEDTQYF.

In its sample, this clone was seen a few times. The rearrangement links TRBV29-1 to TRBJ1-1; D is unresolved. This CDR3 contains 13 residues. Germline-derived CDR1 and CDR2 are SQVTM and ANQGSEA. V was shortened by 2 bases and J by 1 base, with 8 bases between the two germline ends. CDR3 DNA: TGCAGCGTTGAAAAAAAATGGAACACTGAAGCTTTCTTT. Its protein is CSVEKKWNTEAFF.

The chain has TRBV7-9 and TRBJ2-1; TRBD2 aligns across 9 bases. Germline trimming cut 1 base from V and 2 bases from J; bases unmatched to any gene: 3. CDR1 is SEHNR and CDR2 is FQNEAQ in the germline V gene (reference sequence). There are 16 residues in the CDR3. Here the CDR3 DNA reads TGTGCCAGCAGCTTAGGGCTAGCGGGGACCTACAATGAGCAGTTCTTC. Its translation: CASSLGLAGTYNEQFF.

This chain links TRBV18 with TRBJ1-2; 7 bases align to TRBD1. This CDR3 region has 17 residues. After removal of 6 bases from V and 8 bases from J, the junction contained 21 bases not matched to a gene. Germline V lookup: CDR1 KGHSH, CDR2 LQKENI. CDR3 sequence: CASSQVLKGQTTEGYTF. CDR3 nucleotide sequence: TGTGCCAGCTCGCAGGTCCTTAAGGGACAGACAACTGAGGGCTACACCTTC.

This clone was seen once. Other DNA sequences within the sample encode an identical CDR3. The V call is TRBV6-5, the J call TRBJ2-2; no reliable D call. The V end was cut by 2 bases, the J end by 3 bases, with 7 bases between. The V gene's germline CDR1 is MNHEY and CDR2 SVGAGI. This CDR3 contains 14 residues. CDR3 loop: CASSYDTDTGELFF. In DNA, the CDR3 is TGTGCCAGCAGTTACGACACAGACACCGGGGAGCTGTTTTTT.

The sample holds a few counts of this clone. This chain connects TRBV6-1 to TRBJ2-2; maybe TRBD2 (5 bases). In germline, CDR1 is MNHNS, CDR2 SASEGT. CDR3 length: 16 amino acids. V lost 4 bases to trimming and J lost 5 bases, with 17 bases between them. The CDR3 region has the DNA TGTGCCAGCAGTGGTCTGAGGGCGGACTGGACCGGGGAGCTGTTTTTT. Translating it yields CASSGLRADWTGELFF.

The chain combines TRBV30 with TRBJ2-2, with a weak D call TRBD2 (6 bases). V dropped 4 bases and J dropped 6 bases, with 9 bases sitting between them. Per the germline V gene, CDR1 is GTSNPN and CDR2 is SVGIG (reference sequence). This CDR3 has 12 amino acids. In DNA form, the CDR3 reads TGTGCCTGGAAGGAGGGCCCCGGGGAGCTGTTTTTT. Translation: CAWKEGPGELFF.

A remark on this clone: At one boundary the junction diverges from the germline segment, which might be a read error. This chain connects TRBV7-2 to TRBJ2-7, with TRBD2 matching 8 bases. This CDR3 spans 13 amino acids. Germline CDR1 reads SGHTA; CDR2 reads FQGNSA. In DNA, the CDR3 is TGTGCCAGCAGGTTAGCGGGGCTCTACGAGCAGTACTTC. This sequence encodes CASRLAGLYEQYF.

The chain is built from TRBV16 and TRBJ1-1; D may be TRBD1 (6 bases). The ends were cut back, 6 bases at V and 3 bases at J, with 11 bases in the middle. CDR3 length equals 13 residues. CDR1 is KGHSY and CDR2 is FQNENV in the germline V gene. As DNA, the CDR3 is TGTGCCAGCAGTCAAGGGGGGTACACTGAAGCTTTCTTT. Its protein product is CASSQGGYTEAFF.

The chain carries TRBV11-3 and TRBJ2-7; no clear D gene. The germline CDR1 and CDR2 sequences are SGHNT and YENEEA. V lost 5 bases and J 5 bases, leaving 13 bases between the germline ends. This CDR3 has 13 residues. CDR3: CASSKRVAHEQYF. The CDR3 DNA reads TGTGCCAGCAGCAAACGGGTGGCCCACGAGCAGTACTTC. Together with reference TRBV11-3 and TRBJ2-7, the CDR3 gives the full variable domain: EAGVVQSPRYKIIEKKQPVAFWCNPISGHNTLYWYLQNLGQGPELLIRYENEEAVDDSQLPKDRFSAERLKGVDSTLKIQPAELGDSAVYLCASSKRVAHEQYFGPGTRLTVT.